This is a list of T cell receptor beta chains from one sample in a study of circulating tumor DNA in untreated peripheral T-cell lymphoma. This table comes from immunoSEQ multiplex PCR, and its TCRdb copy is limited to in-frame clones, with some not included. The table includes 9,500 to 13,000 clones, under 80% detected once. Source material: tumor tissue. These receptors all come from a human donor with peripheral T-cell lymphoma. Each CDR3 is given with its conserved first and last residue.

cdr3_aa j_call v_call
CASAGGNQPQHF TRBJ1-5 TRBV6-8
CASSPGTGVSEKLFF TRBJ1-4 TRBV1
CASRYTGGTDTQYF TRBJ2-3 TRBV25-1
CAWNVPPTGSYNSPLHF TRBJ1-6 TRBV30
CASSPPDRSSYEQYF TRBJ2-7 TRBV18
CASSYRDDGPTGELFF TRBJ2-2 TRBV6-8
CASRRGLYSNQPQHF TRBJ1-5 TRBV2
CASSWGGGNTIYF TRBJ1-3 TRBV7-2
CAKGDSLSGNTIYF TRBJ1-3 TRBV5-1
CASGWAGGAGNEQFF TRBJ2-1 TRBV19
CASSRDSRGNSPLHF TRBJ1-6 TRBV18
CASSLGRNTEAFF TRBJ1-1 TRBV19
CASSLLESDEQYF TRBJ2-7 TRBV27
CAIRRTQNTEAFF TRBJ1-1 TRBV10-3
CASSAVGGQETQYF TRBJ2-5 TRBV11-3
CASSDRVSLAYNEQFF TRBJ2-1 TRBV18
CASSPDSYNEQFF TRBJ2-1 TRBV22-1
CASSRAGSNQPQHF TRBJ1-5 TRBV11-3
CASSSPGAGYGYTF TRBJ1-2 TRBV7-5
CASRGAGGQEDTQYF TRBJ2-3 TRBV19
CASSWGTGANVLTF TRBJ2-6 TRBV18
CASTARAVTDTQYF TRBJ2-3 TRBV10-2
CASNPGPGTEAFF TRBJ1-1 TRBV19
CASTKQRTGELFF TRBJ2-2 TRBV18
CASVLQGRNNEQFF TRBJ2-1 TRBV12-5
CASTPPGTGVPNQPQHF TRBJ1-5 TRBV28
CASSRGTGGPYEQYF TRBJ2-7 TRBV28